This TCR beta chain was documented in a study of regulatory T cells in long-lasting Graves disease. This sample's time point: newly diagnosed GD, antithyroid drugs for less than 3 months. From RNA extracted from PBMCs, the TCR library was made. Trimming shortened V by 5 bases and J by 6 bases, and 14 bases separated the two germline ends. The CDR3 length is 15 residues. Germline V gene lookup returns CDR1 SGHAT and CDR2 FQNNGV. The TCR beta library used iRepertoire HTBI primers with Arm-PCR amplification of CDR3. TCRdb reanalysed the multiplex PCR reads using MiXCR and keeps one entry per CDR3 protein. The profile covers 350,000 to 550,000 distinct CDR3 sequences, with about 15% appearing a single time and less than 30% taken by the ten largest. This clonotype was found a few times. A much larger clonotype is one base distant, so this may be a read error. These same data were also listed under a study on T cells in Graves' hyperthyroidism and ophthalmopathy.

The clonotype originates from a woman younger than 35 with Graves disease. Sequenced material: peripheral blood mononuclear cells (PBMCs), taken at new diagnosis, from a patient treated with antithyroid drugs. This rearrangement joins TRBV11-2 to TRBJ1-6, with a weak D call TRBD1 (5 bases). The CDR3 protein is CASSPRAGFNSPLHF. The CDR3 DNA reads TGTGCCAGCAGCCCCAGGGCAGGGTTTAATTCACCCCTCCACTTT.